The 19 T cell receptor beta chains given below trace back to one sample, sequenced in a study of blood T cells in healthy people across ages. A second PCR, run for about 6 to 12 cycles, used a sample-barcoded 5' primer plus a J-beta primer mix. TCRdb passed the 5' RACE reads through MiXCR, listing each CDR3 protein once. Of hundreds of thousands of distinct CDR3 sequences detected, more than 45% appear once; the ten largest clones hold about 13%. The sequencing input was blood. The receptors stem from an elderly woman in good health.

The V call is TRBV27, the J call TRBJ1-4; D not certain. The germline V and J ends were trimmed by 2 bases and 1 base, with 8 bases remaining between them. Germline lookup yields CDR1 MNHEY and CDR2 SMNVEV (reference sequence). The CDR3 consists of 15 residues. For the CDR3, the DNA is TGTGCCAGCAGTTTAGTTCGTGGAACTAATGAAAAACTGTTTTTT. As protein: CASSLVRGTNEKLFF.

At least ten counts were recorded for this clonotype. The genes are TRBV20-1 and TRBJ1-2, with D maybe TRBD1 (6 bases). The germline V gene has CDR1 DFQATT and CDR2 SNEGSKA (reference sequence). The V end lost 6 bases, the J end lost 3 bases, and 20 bases lay between the germline ends. The CDR3 has 15 amino acids. CDR3 amino acids: CSAPGLGRGYYGYTF. CDR3 nucleotide sequence: TGCAGTGCACCCGGGCTGGGCAGGGGATACTATGGCTACACCTTC.

The gene calls are TRBV6-2 or TRBV6-3 and TRBJ2-5; D gene uncertain. The J call is uncertain, as TRBJ2-7 better fits the DNA end. The CDR3 loop spans 14 amino acids. Germline V CDR1 and CDR2: MNHEY, SVGEGT. The CDR3 sequence: CASSQPTPTYEQYF. The CDR3 DNA is TGTGCCAGCAGCCAACCGACTCCTACCTACGAGCAGTACTTC.

This clonotype is a singleton in its sample. Since a much larger clone is just one base distant, this may be a read error. This sequence joins TRBV4-1 and TRBJ2-5, with unresolved D. With 1 base removed from V and 2 bases from J, the gap between germline ends came to 5 bases. Germline CDR1 and CDR2: MGHRA and YSYEKL. CDR3 length: 13 residues. CDR3 residues: CASSQAIQETQYF. Here the CDR3 DNA reads TGCGCCAGCAGCCAAGCGATACAAGAGACCCAGTACTTC.

The chain has TRBV20-1 and TRBJ2-4; perhaps TRBD2 as D (5 bases). The DNA end lines up better with TRBJ2-7; the J call may be wrong. This CDR3 contains 16 residues. Germline CDR1 and CDR2: DFQATT and SNEGSKA (reference sequence). The CDR3 DNA reads as TGCAGTGCTTCTGGCCGAACTAGACCAAGCTCCTACGAGCAGTACTTC. Encoded protein: CSASGRTRPSSYEQYF.

This clonotype was observed at least ten times. The chain has TRBV6-2 or TRBV6-3 and TRBJ2-3; 12 nucleotides agree with TRBD2. This CDR3 is 14 amino acids long. V gave up 7 bases and J gave up 6 bases; unmatched junction bases: 5. Per germline, CDR1 MNHEY and CDR2 SVGEGT. The CDR3 DNA is TGTGCCAGCACCCTAGCGGGGGGGCCGGATACGCAGTATTTT. Its translation is CASTLAGGPDTQYF.

Remarks on this clonotype: A read error may explain this, as a much larger clone is one base away. The chain employs TRBV6-6 and TRBJ1-1; D not certain. The germline gives CDR1 MNHNY, CDR2 SVGAGI (reference sequence). This CDR3 spans 11 amino acids. Trimming stripped 6 bases from V and 2 bases from J, with 4 bases between. CDR3 protein: CASRINTEAFF. For the CDR3, the DNA is TGTGCCAGCAGGATAAACACTGAAGCTTTCTTT.

This sequence joins TRBV6-6 and TRBJ2-3, with TRBD2 matching 11 bases. Trimming at V came to 6 bases and at J to 6 bases, leaving 8 bases not matched to a gene. Looked up from germline, CDR1 is MNHNY and CDR2 is SVGAGI (reference sequence). The CDR3 consists of 15 residues. CDR3 sequence: CASRMTSGVRDTQYF. In DNA form, the CDR3 reads TGTGCCAGCAGAATGACTAGCGGGGTGAGGGATACGCAGTATTTT.

On this clonotype itself: This clone may be a read error of a much larger clone one base away. The V call is TRBV7-3, the J call TRBJ2-3; D unclear. Germline loops: CDR1 SGHTA, CDR2 FQGTGA. The CDR3 has 14 residues. CDR3 in amino acids: CAGSLTEYGDTQYF. The DNA for the CDR3 is TGTGCCGGCAGCTTAACGGAATACGGAGATACGCAGTATTTT.

The V call is TRBV6-6, the J call TRBJ2-1, with D possibly being TRBD2 (6 bases). Trimming removed 5 bases from V and 9 bases from J, with 20 bases in between. Germline-derived CDR1 and CDR2 are MNHNY and SVGAGI (reference sequence). The CDR3 totals 15 residues. This CDR3 reads CASSTGTPVGGEQFF. For the CDR3, the DNA is TGTGCCAGCAGTACTGGGACTCCCGTAGGTGGTGAGCAGTTCTTC.

Many counts were recorded for this clonotype. The chain has TRBV5-1 and TRBJ2-4, with 11 bases identical to TRBD2. The CDR3 runs to 13 residues. Germline CDR1 is SGHRS and CDR2 is YFSETQ. V dropped 0 bases and J dropped 15; count of bases not matched to a gene: 5. This CDR3 reads CASSLETSGILYF. In DNA form, the CDR3 reads TGCGCCAGCAGCTTGGAGACTAGCGGGATCTTGTACTTC.

The count of this clonotype is one. The V call is TRBV6-5, the J call TRBJ2-1, with 8 bases matching TRBD1. Germline CDR1 reads MNHEY; CDR2 reads SVGAGI. The CDR3 is 13 amino acids. Unmatched junction bases numbered 2, after V lost 2 bases and J lost 8 bases. Here the CDR3 reads CASSYPDRDEQFF. CDR3 in DNA: TGTGCCAGCAGTTACCCGGACAGGGATGAGCAGTTCTTC.

This clonotype was observed at least ten times. The chain has TRBV5-1 and TRBJ2-5; the D is unclear. Per germline, CDR1 SGHRS and CDR2 YFSETQ. V was shortened by 3 bases and J by 5 bases, with 11 bases between the two germline ends. This CDR3 is 13 amino acids long. The CDR3 protein is CASSSLSWETQYF. The DNA of the CDR3 is TGCGCCAGCAGCTCTCTCTCCTGGGAGACCCAGTACTTC.

About this clonotype: With a much larger clone just one base away, this may be a read error. This chain connects TRBV5-1 to TRBJ2-6; perhaps TRBD1 as D (5 bases). Germline values: CDR1 SGHRS, CDR2 YFSETQ. This CDR3 contains 15 residues. The CDR3 DNA sequence: TGCGCCAGCAGCTTGGATGTCTCTGGGGCCAACGCCCTGACTTTC. Amino acids: CASSLDVSGANALTF.

This clonotype appeared many times. The DNA of the CDR3 is TGTGCCAGCAGTTTACCCTGGGGGGCCAAAAACATTCAGTACTTC. Amino acid sequence: CASSLPWGAKNIQYF. This rearrangement joins TRBV28 to TRBJ2-4; D might be TRBD1 or TRBD2, each matching 5 bases. This CDR3 is 15 amino acids long. Germline CDR1 reads MDHEN; CDR2 reads SYDVKM. V lost 2 bases, J lost 1 base, and 9 bases lay in between.

V is TRBV20-1 and J is TRBJ2-1, with 11 positions matching TRBD2. This CDR3 spans 18 amino acids. Germline CDR1 and CDR2: DFQATT and SNEGSKA (reference sequence). The V segment lost 6 bases and the J segment 8 bases; nucleotides outside the gene matches: 21. Written as DNA, the CDR3 is TGCAGTGCCCGAGTTCTAGCTAGCGGGGGGCCCTCTTCGTATGAGCAGTTCTTC. Encoded protein: CSARVLASGGPSSYEQFF.

This clonotype was picked up a small number of times. The CDR3 here is CASSPRQGHEQYF. CDR3 bases: TGTGCCAGCAGCCCGAGACAGGGCCACGAGCAGTACTTC. This chain joins TRBV11-2 and TRBJ2-7; 7 bases are a match to TRBD1. CDR3 length: 13 residues. Germline CDR1 and CDR2: SGHAT and FQNNGV. Trimming took 5 bases from V and 5 from J; bases not matched to a gene: 6.

J is TRBJ1-1 and V is TRBV29-1; D unclear. The CDR3 covers 11 residues. Trimming cost V 6 bases and J 6 bases, with 11 bases left between them. Germline V gene lookup returns CDR1 SQVTM and CDR2 ANQGSEA. CDR3 DNA: TGCAGCGTACTGGTTAAGGCTGAAGCTTTCTTT. It codes for CSVLVKAEAFF.

This clonotype was counted many times. The chain links TRBV15 to TRBJ2-3, with D tentatively TRBD1 (5 bases). Trimming cost V 0 bases and J 8 bases, with 12 bases left between them. This CDR3 contains 14 residues. Looked up from germline, CDR1 is LNHNV and CDR2 is YYDKDF (reference sequence). CDR3 protein: CATSRDLFQGTQYF. Here the CDR3 DNA reads TGTGCCACCAGCAGAGATCTCTTTCAGGGTACGCAGTATTTT.